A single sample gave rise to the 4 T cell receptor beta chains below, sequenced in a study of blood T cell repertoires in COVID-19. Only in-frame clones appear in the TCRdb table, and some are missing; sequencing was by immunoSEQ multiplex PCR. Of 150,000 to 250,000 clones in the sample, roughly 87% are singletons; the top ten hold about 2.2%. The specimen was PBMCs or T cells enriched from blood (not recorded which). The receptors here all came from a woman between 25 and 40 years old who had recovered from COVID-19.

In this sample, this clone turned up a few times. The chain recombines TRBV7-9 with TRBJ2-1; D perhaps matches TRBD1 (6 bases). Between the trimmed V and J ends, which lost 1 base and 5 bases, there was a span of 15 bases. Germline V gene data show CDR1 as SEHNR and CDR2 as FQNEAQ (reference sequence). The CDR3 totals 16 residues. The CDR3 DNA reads TGTGCCAGCAGCTTAGGACCAGGGGCCCAAGACAATGAGCAGTTCTTC. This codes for CASSLGPGAQDNEQFF.

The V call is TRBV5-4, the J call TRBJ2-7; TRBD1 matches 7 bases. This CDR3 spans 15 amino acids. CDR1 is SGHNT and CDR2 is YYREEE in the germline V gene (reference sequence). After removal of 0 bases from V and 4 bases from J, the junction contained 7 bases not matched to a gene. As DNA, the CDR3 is TGTGCCAGCAGCTTGGAGCCTACAGGGGAATACGAGCAGTACTTC. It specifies CASSLEPTGEYEQYF.

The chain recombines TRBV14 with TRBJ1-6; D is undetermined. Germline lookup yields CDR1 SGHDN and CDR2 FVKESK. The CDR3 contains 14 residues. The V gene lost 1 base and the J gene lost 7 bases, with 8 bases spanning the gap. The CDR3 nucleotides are TGTGCCAGCAGCCAAGCAGGAACGAATTCACCCCTCCACTTT. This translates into CASSQAGTNSPLHF.

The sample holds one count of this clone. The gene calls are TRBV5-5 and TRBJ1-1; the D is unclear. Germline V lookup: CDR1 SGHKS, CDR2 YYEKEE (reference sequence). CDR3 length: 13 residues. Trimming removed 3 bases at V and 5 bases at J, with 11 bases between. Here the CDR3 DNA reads TGTGCCAGCAGCTACGAGGGCCGAACTGAAGCTTTCTTT. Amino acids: CASSYEGRTEAFF.